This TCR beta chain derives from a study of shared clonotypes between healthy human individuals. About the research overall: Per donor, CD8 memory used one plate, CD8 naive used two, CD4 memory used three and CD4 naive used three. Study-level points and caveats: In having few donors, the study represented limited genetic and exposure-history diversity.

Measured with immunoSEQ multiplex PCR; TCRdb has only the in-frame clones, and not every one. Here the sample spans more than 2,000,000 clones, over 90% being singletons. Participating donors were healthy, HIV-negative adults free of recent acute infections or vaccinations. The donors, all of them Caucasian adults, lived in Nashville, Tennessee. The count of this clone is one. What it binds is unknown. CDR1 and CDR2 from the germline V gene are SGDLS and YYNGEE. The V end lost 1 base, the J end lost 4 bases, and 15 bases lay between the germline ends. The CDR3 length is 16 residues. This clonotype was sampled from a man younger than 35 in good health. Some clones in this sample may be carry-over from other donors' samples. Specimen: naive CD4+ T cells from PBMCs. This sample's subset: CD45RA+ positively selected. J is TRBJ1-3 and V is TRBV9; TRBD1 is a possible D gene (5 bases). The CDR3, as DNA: TGTGCCAGCAGCGTAACCCCGACACGGGGGGGAAACACCATATATTTT. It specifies CASSVTPTRGGNTIYF. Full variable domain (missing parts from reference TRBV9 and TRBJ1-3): DSGVTQTPKHLITATGQRVTLRCSPRSGDLSVYWYQQSLDQGLQFLIQYYNGEERAKGNILERFSAQQFPDLHSELNLSSLELGDSALYFCASSVTPTRGGNTIYFGEGSWLTVV.